Listed below are T cell receptor beta chains from one sample, sequenced in a study of Ad26.COV2.S vaccination and SARS-CoV-2 variants. This table comes from immunoSEQ multiplex PCR, and its TCRdb copy is limited to in-frame clones, with some not included. The top ten clones hold around 1.7% of a sample with under 500,000 clones, approximately 90% of them seen once. The material sequenced was peripheral blood, taken in a trial of Ad26.COV2.S vaccine versus placebo. The receptors stem from a person aged 18-65 years who received the Ad26.COV2.S COVID-19 vaccine or a placebo. CDR3s include the opening cysteine and the closing phenylalanine or tryptophan. A D gene is named only where the DNA matches it firmly. Size is omitted from some rows. Given values are once, few, many or a class for expanded clones.

D: .
V: TRBV21-1
size: once
J: TRBJ1-6
DNA: TGTGCCAGCAGCTCCTGGACAGGGCACTCACCCCTCCACTTT
CDR3: CASSSWTGHSPLHF

D: .
V: TRBV28
size: .
J: TRBJ1-5
DNA: TGTGCCAGCAGTTTGAGCCGTTCCAATCAGCCCCAGCATTTT
CDR3: CASSLSRSNQPQHF

D: .
V: TRBV27
size: .
J: TRBJ2-2
DNA: TGTGCCAGCAGAACCTACAGGGTGAACACCGGGGAGCTGTTTTTT
CDR3: CASRTYRVNTGELFF

D: .
V: TRBV27
size: .
J: TRBJ1-1
DNA: TGTGCCAGCAGAGACACAGGGTCTGTTGAAGCTTTCTTT
CDR3: CASRDTGSVEAFF

D: TRBD1
V: TRBV19
size: .
J: TRBJ1-1
DNA: TGTGCCAGTACGTTGACAGGGGGCAGGGCCACTGAAGCTTTCTTT
CDR3: CASTLTGGRATEAFF

D: TRBD1
V: TRBV7-2
size: few
J: TRBJ1-5
DNA: TGTGCCAGCAGCTTAGATGGGGGGACAGCCCTATTCTCTCAGCCCCAGCATTTT
CDR3: CASSLDGGTALFSQPQHF

D: TRBD1
V: TRBV5-4
size: once
J: TRBJ1-4
DNA: TGTGCCAGCAGCTCAGGACAGGAAACTAATGAAAAACTGTTTTTT
CDR3: CASSSGQETNEKLFF

D: .
V: TRBV5-1
size: .
J: TRBJ1-6
DNA: TGCGCCAGCAGCTTGGGGAGGGTAGGGTCCCCCCTCCACTTT
CDR3: CASSLGRVGSPLHF

D: .
V: TRBV10-2
size: .
J: TRBJ2-1
DNA: TGCGCCAGCAGTGAGTCTGGGCTAGGTGAGCAGTTCTTC
CDR3: CASSESGLGEQFF

D: .
V: TRBV7-9
size: .
J: TRBJ2-7
DNA: TGTGCCAGCAGCGACGAAAGCACCTACGAGCAGTACTTC
CDR3: CASSDESTYEQYF

D: .
V: TRBV6-2/TRBV6-3
size: .
J: TRBJ2-7
DNA: TGTGCCAGCAGTTACCCTACTAACGAGCAGTACTTC
CDR3: CASSYPTNEQYF

D: .
V: TRBV7-8
size: few
J: TRBJ2-7
DNA: TGTGCCAGCAGCTTCCTAGGGGGGCACGAGCAGTACTTC
CDR3: CASSFLGGHEQYF

D: TRBD2
V: TRBV10-3
size: .
J: TRBJ2-1
DNA: TGTGCCATCAGTAGGACTAGCGGGACCTACAATGAGCAGTTCTTC
CDR3: CAISRTSGTYNEQFF

D: .
V: TRBV18
size: .
J: TRBJ2-7
DNA: TGTGCCAGCTCACCTATGACGGGCTCCTCCTACGAGCAGTACTTC
CDR3: CASSPMTGSSYEQYF

D: .
V: TRBV13
size: .
J: TRBJ2-1
DNA: TGTGCCAGCAACGGACGAAACAATGAGCAGTTCTTC
CDR3: CASNGRNNEQFF

D: .
V: TRBV11-2
size: .
J: TRBJ2-7
DNA: TGTGCCAGCAGCATTACCCTCACAGGGCTGGCCTCCTACGAGCAGTACTTC
CDR3: CASSITLTGLASYEQYF

D: .
V: TRBV28
size: .
J: TRBJ2-4
DNA: TGTGCCAGCAGTTCCTCCGTGTTGTTAGCCAAAAACATTCAGTACTTC
CDR3: CASSSSVLLAKNIQYF

D: TRBD1
V: TRBV6-2/TRBV6-3
size: once
J: TRBJ2-1
DNA: TGTGCCAGCAGTTCGGGACAGAAGGTAAATGAGCAGTTCTTC
CDR3: CASSSGQKVNEQFF

D: .
V: TRBV7-9
size: once
J: TRBJ2-1
DNA: TGTGCCAGCAGCCCGTCAGCCCAGCCCCTCTATGAGCAGTTCTTC
CDR3: CASSPSAQPLYEQFF

D: .
V: TRBV30
size: few
J: TRBJ1-2
DNA: TGTGCCTGGAGTGTAGCCAGAGACTATGGCTACACCTTC
CDR3: CAWSVARDYGYTF

D: TRBD1
V: TRBV2
size: .
J: TRBJ1-1
DNA: TGTGCCAGCAGGGGACAGGCTGTCGAAGCTTTCTTT
CDR3: CASRGQAVEAFF

D: .
V: TRBV6-5
size: .
J: TRBJ1-2
DNA: TGTGCCAGCAGTTACTCGACAGCCATAAACTATGGCTACACCTTC
CDR3: CASSYSTAINYGYTF

D: .
V: TRBV25-1
size: .
J: TRBJ1-2
DNA: TGTGCCAGCAGTGAATTGGATGGCTACACCTTC
CDR3: CASSELDGYTF

D: .
V: TRBV5-5
size: .
J: TRBJ2-5
DNA: TGTGCCAGCAGCCATAACGGTGTCGGGACGGGCCAAGAGACCCAGTACTTC
CDR3: CASSHNGVGTGQETQYF

D: .
V: TRBV19
size: .
J: TRBJ2-2
DNA: TGTGCCAGCCTCGACAGAACGAACACCGGGGAGCTGTTTTTT
CDR3: CASLDRTNTGELFF

D: .
V: TRBV12-3/TRBV12-4
size: .
J: TRBJ1-2
DNA: TGTGCCAGCAGCCCAAGCTCAGTGGAAGGCTACACCTTC
CDR3: CASSPSSVEGYTF

D: .
V: TRBV3-1/TRBV3-2
size: .
J: TRBJ2-5
DNA: TGTGCCAGCGCCAGGGGGGGGCAAGAGACCCAGTACTTC
CDR3: CASARGGQETQYF

D: TRBD2
V: TRBV4-3
size: .
J: TRBJ2-1
DNA: TGCGCCAGCAGCCAAGATGTCCTCGGGGGGGCCCCCTACAATGAGCAGTTCTTC
CDR3: CASSQDVLGGAPYNEQFF

D: .
V: TRBV4-3
size: .
J: TRBJ2-3
DNA: TGCGCCAGCAGCCACGACGGGGCAGATACGCAGTATTTT
CDR3: CASSHDGADTQYF

D: .
V: TRBV5-1
size: few
J: TRBJ2-3
DNA: TGCGCCAGCAGCCCCCCTAGCGTAGGTCCGACAGATACGCAGTATTTT
CDR3: CASSPPSVGPTDTQYF

D: .
V: TRBV27
size: .
J: TRBJ1-3
DNA: TGTGCCAGCAGTTTCCTTGGGGCTGGAAACACCATATATTTT
CDR3: CASSFLGAGNTIYF

D: TRBD1
V: TRBV13
size: .
J: TRBJ2-5
DNA: TGTGCCAGCAGCCCTACCCCGCGACAGGGTTTGGAGACCCAGTACTTC
CDR3: CASSPTPRQGLETQYF

D: .
V: TRBV19
size: .
J: TRBJ1-4
DNA: TGTGCCAGTAGGAATATAGCATCGGGTGAAAAACTGTTTTTT
CDR3: CASRNIASGEKLFF

D: .
V: TRBV30
size: .
J: TRBJ1-3
DNA: TGTGCCGAAAACTCTGGAAACACCATATATTTT
CDR3: CAENSGNTIYF

D: .
V: TRBV2
size: .
J: TRBJ2-3
DNA: TGTGCCAGCCTCCGGGGGAGAGACACAGATACGCAGTATTTT
CDR3: CASLRGRDTDTQYF

D: .
V: TRBV6-5
size: .
J: TRBJ1-1
DNA: TGTGCCAGCTTTTCTGCTACAGGGTTGGGCACTGAAGCTTTCTTT
CDR3: CASFSATGLGTEAFF

D: TRBD1
V: TRBV29-1
size: .
J: TRBJ2-3
DNA: TGCAGCGTTGGGGACAGGGGTTCTAGCACAGATACGCAGTATTTT
CDR3: CSVGDRGSSTDTQYF

D: TRBD1
V: TRBV18
size: .
J: TRBJ2-7
DNA: TGTGCCAGCTCACCCCAGAGTTCGGGACAGGGGGCCTACGAGCAGTACTTC
CDR3: CASSPQSSGQGAYEQYF